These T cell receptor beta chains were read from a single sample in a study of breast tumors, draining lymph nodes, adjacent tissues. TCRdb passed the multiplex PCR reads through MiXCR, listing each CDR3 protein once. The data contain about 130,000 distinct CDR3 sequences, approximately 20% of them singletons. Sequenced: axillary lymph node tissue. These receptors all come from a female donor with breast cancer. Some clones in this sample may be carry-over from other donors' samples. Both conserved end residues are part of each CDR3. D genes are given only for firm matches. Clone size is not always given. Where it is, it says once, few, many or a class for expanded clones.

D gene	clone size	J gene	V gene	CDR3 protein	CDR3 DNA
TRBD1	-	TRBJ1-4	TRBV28	CASTVTGTNEKLFF	TGTGCCAGCACCGTGACAGGGACTAATGAAAAACTGTTTTTT
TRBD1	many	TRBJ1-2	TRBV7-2	CASSLMDRLGGYTF	TGTGCCAGCAGCCTCATGGACAGGTTAGGGGGCTACACCTTC
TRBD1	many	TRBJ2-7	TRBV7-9	CASSLRGVTGSVNEQYF	TGTGCCAGCAGCTTAAGAGGGGTGACAGGGAGTGTGAACGAGCAGTACTTC
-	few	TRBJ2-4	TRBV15	CATSRDRKLPAKNIQYF	TGTGCCACCAGCAGAGATCGGAAGCTACCTGCCAAAAACATTCAGTACTTC
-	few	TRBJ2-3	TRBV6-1	CASSLPRFGGTDTQYF	TGTGCCAGCAGCCTACCGAGGTTCGGAGGCACAGATACGCAGTATTTT
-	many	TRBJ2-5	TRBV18	CASSPPGPKETQYF	TGTGCCAGCTCACCACCGGGACCGAAAGAGACCCAGTACTTC
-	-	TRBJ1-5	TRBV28	CASSLLRTSNRPQHF	TGTGCCAGCAGTTTACTCCGCACATCTAATCGGCCCCAGCATTTT
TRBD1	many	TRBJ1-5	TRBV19	CASSIDRDRNQPQHF	TGTGCCAGTAGTATTGACAGGGATAGGAATCAGCCCCAGCATTTT
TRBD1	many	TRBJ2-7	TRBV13	CASSLRQGGEQYF	TGTGCCAGCAGCTTACGACAGGGGGGGGAGCAGTACTTC
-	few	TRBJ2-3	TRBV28	CASIGYDTQYF	TGTGCCAGCATTGGGTACGATACGCAGTATTTT
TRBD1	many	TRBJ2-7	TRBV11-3	CASSSGGYEQYF	TGTGCCAGCAGCTCAGGGGGCTACGAGCAGTACTTC
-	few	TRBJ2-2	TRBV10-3	CAIREWGQNTGELFF	TGTGCCATCAGAGAGTGGGGGCAAAACACCGGGGAGCTGTTTTTT
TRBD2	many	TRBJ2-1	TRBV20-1	CSAIEGLVNEQFF	TGCAGTGCTATCGAGGGACTAGTTAATGAGCAGTTCTTC
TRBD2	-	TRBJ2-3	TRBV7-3	CASSLSPGTSGDTQYF	TGTGCCAGCAGCTTATCCCCGGGGACTAGCGGGGATACGCAGTATTTT
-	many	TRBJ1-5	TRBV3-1	CASSQAGVNQPQHF	TGTGCCAGCAGCCAAGCTGGGGTCAATCAGCCCCAGCATTTT
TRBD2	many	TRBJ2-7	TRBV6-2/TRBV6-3	CASSYRGGPYEQYF	TGTGCCAGCAGTTACCGGGGGGGGCCATACGAGCAGTACTTC
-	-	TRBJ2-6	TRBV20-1	CSAMGSGANVLTF	TGCAGTGCTATGGGGTCTGGGGCCAACGTCCTGACTTTC
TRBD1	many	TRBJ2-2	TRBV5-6	CASSLLQGANTGELFF	TGTGCCAGCAGCTTGTTGCAGGGGGCTAACACCGGGGAGCTGTTTTTT
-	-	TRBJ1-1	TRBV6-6	CASSYRNTEAFF	TGTGCCAGCAGTTACAGGAACACTGAAGCTTTCTTT
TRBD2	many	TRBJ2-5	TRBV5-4	CASSAPGLARLETQYF	TGTGCCAGCAGCGCTCCGGGACTAGCGCGTTTGGAGACCCAGTACTTC
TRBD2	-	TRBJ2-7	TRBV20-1	CSARDSGRADYEQYF	TGCAGCGCTAGAGATAGCGGGAGGGCCGATTACGAGCAGTACTTC
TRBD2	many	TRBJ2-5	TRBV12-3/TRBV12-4	CASSLLTSGIGETQYF	TGTGCCAGCAGTTTACTGACTAGCGGGATCGGAGAGACCCAGTACTTC
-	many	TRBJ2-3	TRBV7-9	CASSRGGTSTDTQYF	TGTGCCAGCAGCCGAGGGGGGACTAGCACAGATACGCAGTATTTT
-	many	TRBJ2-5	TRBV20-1	CSARGEETQYF	TGCAGTGCTAGGGGGGAAGAGACCCAGTACTTC
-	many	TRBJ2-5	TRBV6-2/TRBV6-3	CASSYVYQETQYF	TGTGCCAGCAGTTATGTGTACCAAGAGACCCAGTACTTC
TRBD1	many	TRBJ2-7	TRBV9	CASSATGTGDYEQYF	TGTGCCAGCAGCGCCACCGGGACAGGGGACTACGAGCAGTACTTC
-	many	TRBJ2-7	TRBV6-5	CASSTRGRGYEQYF	TGTGCCAGCAGTACCAGGGGACGTGGCTACGAGCAGTACTTC
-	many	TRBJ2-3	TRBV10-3	CAIKGRRCTDTQYF	TGTGCCATCAAAGGAAGGCGTTGTACAGATACGCAGTATTTT
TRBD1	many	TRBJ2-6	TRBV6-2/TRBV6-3	CASSLSPGQGASGANVLTF	TGTGCCAGCAGTTTATCACCGGGACAGGGGGCTTCTGGGGCCAACGTCCTGACTTTC
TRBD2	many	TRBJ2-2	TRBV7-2	CASSSRTSGSSGELFF	TGTGCCAGCAGCTCCCGGACTAGCGGGAGTTCCGGGGAGCTGTTTTTT
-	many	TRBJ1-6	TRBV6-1	CASSEGQVYNSPLHF	TGTGCCAGCAGTGAGGGCCAGGTCTATAATTCACCCCTCCACTTT
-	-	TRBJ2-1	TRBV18	CASSPDHSSYNEQFF	TGTGCCAGCTCACCAGATCACAGCTCCTACAATGAGCAGTTCTTC
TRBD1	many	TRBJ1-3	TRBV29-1	CSVGETGRSGNTIYF	TGCAGCGTTGGAGAGACAGGGAGGTCTGGAAACACCATATATTTT
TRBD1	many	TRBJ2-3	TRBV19	CASGTATDTQYF	TGTGCCAGTGGGACAGCCACAGATACGCAGTATTTT
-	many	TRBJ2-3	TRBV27	CASTTDTQYF	TGTGCCAGCACCACAGATACGCAGTATTTT
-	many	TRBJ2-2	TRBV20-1	CSARDLKRPNTGELFF	TGCAGTGCTAGAGATCTGAAGCGACCGAACACCGGGGAGCTGTTTTTT
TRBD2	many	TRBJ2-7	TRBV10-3	CAISGGMVAGDYEQYF	TGTGCCATCAGTGGCGGGATGGTAGCGGGGGACTACGAGCAGTACTTC
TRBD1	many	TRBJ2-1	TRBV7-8	CASSWDRGRTAEQFF	TGTGCCAGCAGCTGGGACAGGGGTCGGACTGCGGAGCAGTTCTTC
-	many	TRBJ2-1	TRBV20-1	CSARNPSRLSYNEQFF	TGCAGTGCTAGAAATCCTAGCAGACTCTCCTACAATGAGCAGTTCTTC
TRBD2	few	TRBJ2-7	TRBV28	CASSGGTSGRTSYEQYF	TGTGCCAGCAGCGGAGGAACTAGCGGGAGAACCTCCTACGAGCAGTACTTC
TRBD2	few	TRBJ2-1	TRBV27	CASRSSGRAGYNEQFF	TGTGCCAGCAGATCAAGCGGGAGGGCTGGATACAATGAGCAGTTCTTC
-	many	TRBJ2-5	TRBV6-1	CASTRDGQGTQYF	TGTGCCAGCACCAGGGACGGGCAGGGGACCCAGTACTTC
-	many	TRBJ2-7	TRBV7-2	CASSEASGTYYEQYF	TGTGCCAGCAGCGAGGCGTCAGGAACCTACTACGAGCAGTACTTC
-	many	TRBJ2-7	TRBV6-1	CASSDRGAYEQYF	TGTGCCAGCAGTGACAGGGGAGCCTACGAGCAGTACTTC
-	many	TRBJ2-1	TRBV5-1	CASSLGVASYNEQFF	TGCGCCAGCAGCTTGGGCGTGGCGTCTTACAATGAGCAGTTCTTC
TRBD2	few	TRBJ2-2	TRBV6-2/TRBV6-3	CASSSHSGRARFVTGELFF	TGTGCCAGCAGCTCCCATAGCGGGAGGGCCCGATTTGTCACCGGGGAGCTGTTTTTT
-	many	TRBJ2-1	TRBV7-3	CASSESSRSYNEQFF	TGTGCCAGCAGCGAATCTAGCCGATCATACAATGAGCAGTTCTTC
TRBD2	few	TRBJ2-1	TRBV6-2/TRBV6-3	CASSPGLVVGNEQFF	TGTGCCAGCAGTCCGGGACTAGTGGTGGGCAATGAGCAGTTCTTC
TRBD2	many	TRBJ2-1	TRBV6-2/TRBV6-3	CASRGSGSGEQFF	TGTGCCAGCAGGGGAAGCGGGAGCGGGGAGCAGTTCTTC